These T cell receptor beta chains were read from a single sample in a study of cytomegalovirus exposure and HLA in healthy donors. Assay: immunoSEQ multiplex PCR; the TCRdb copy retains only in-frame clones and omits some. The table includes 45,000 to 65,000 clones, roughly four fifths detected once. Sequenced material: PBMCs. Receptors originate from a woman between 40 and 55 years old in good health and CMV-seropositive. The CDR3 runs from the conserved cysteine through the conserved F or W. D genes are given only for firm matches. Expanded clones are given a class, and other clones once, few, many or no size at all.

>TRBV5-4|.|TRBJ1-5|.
TGTGCCAGCAGCGAAGCGCAGAGCGGGCCCCAGCATTTT
CASSEAQSGPQHF
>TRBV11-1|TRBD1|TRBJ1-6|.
TGTGCCAGCAGCCCCCGAGACAGGGGTAATTCACCCCTCCACTTT
CASSPRDRGNSPLHF
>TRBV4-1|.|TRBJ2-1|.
TGCGCCAGCAGCCAAGGAGACATTTCGCAGTTCTTC
CASSQGDISQFF
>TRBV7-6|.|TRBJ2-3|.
TGTGCCAGCAGCGCCGGAGGGCTTGTCACAGATACGCAGTATTTT
CASSAGGLVTDTQYF
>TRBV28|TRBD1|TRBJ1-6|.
TGTGCCAGCAGTACAGGGGATTCCTATAATTCACCCCTCCACTTT
CASSTGDSYNSPLHF
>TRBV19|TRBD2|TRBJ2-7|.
TGTGCCAGCAGTGCGGGGGGGTCTGCCTACGAGCAGTACTTC
CASSAGGSAYEQYF
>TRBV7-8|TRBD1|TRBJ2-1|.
TGTGCCAGCAGCTTCCCTTGGACAGGGGGCAATGAGCAGTTCTTC
CASSFPWTGGNEQFF
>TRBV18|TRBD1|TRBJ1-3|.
TGTGCCAGCTCACCAGAACAGGGGTATGGAAACACCATATATTTT
CASSPEQGYGNTIYF
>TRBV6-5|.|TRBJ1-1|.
TGTGCCAGCGGCGAGGGTCACGGGAACACTGAAGCTTTCTTT
CASGEGHGNTEAFF
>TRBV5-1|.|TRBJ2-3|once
TGCGCCAGCAGCTTGCCAGGGAGCACAGATACGCAGTATTTT
CASSLPGSTDTQYF